Presented here are 10 T cell receptor beta chains from one specimen sequenced in a study of T-cell reconstitution after alpha-beta-depleted transplantation in children. This sample's TCRbeta library carried unique molecular identifier barcodes. Using its own MiXCR run on the PCR reads, TCRdb lists one record per CDR3 protein. The sample yields approximately 980,000 distinct CDR3 sequences, about 26% seen once. The starting material was PBMCs, mostly from graft donor cells, obtained 360 days after TCRalphabeta/CD19-depleted stem cell transplant. These TCRs come from a boy younger than two who had a stem cell transplant for SCID, so the T cells may come from the graft donor.

This clonotype has just one count. The J gene is TRBJ2-1, the V gene TRBV12-3 or TRBV12-4, with D perhaps matching TRBD1 (6 bases). This CDR3 has 16 residues. V was trimmed by 1 base and J by 5 bases, leaving 15 bases between them. The CDR3 here is CASSLEQGMTDNEQFF. The CDR3 DNA follows: TGTGCCAGCAGTTTAGAGCAGGGGATGACCGACAATGAGCAGTTCTTC.

This clonotype was seen more than once but under ten times. The rearrangement joins TRBV6-5 to TRBJ2-7, with 11 bases fitting TRBD1. The CDR3 has 16 amino acids. Germline values: CDR1 MNHEY, CDR2 SVGAGI. V lost 2 bases and J lost 3; bases outside the gene matches: 6. In nucleotides, the CDR3 is TGTGCCAGCAGTTACACCGTGGGACAGGGGGGCTACGAGCAGTACTTC. It specifies CASSYTVGQGGYEQYF.

This clonotype was seen more than once but under ten times. This chain links TRBV7-8 with TRBJ1-4; 7 nucleotides agree with TRBD1. This CDR3 comprises 14 residues. Germline CDR1 reads SGHVS; CDR2 reads FQNEAQ. The V segment lost 2 bases and the J segment 11 bases; nucleotides outside the gene matches: 8. The DNA of the CDR3 is TGTGCCAGCAGCTTACCTATCAGGGGGACCAAACTGTTTTTT. Protein: CASSLPIRGTKLFF.

This CDR3 reads CASSPRQGVTGELFF. The CDR3 DNA reads TGTGCCAGCAGCCCCAGACAGGGAGTCACCGGGGAGCTGTTTTTT. The gene calls are TRBV21-1 and TRBJ2-2; TRBD1, the table's D call, was not compared with the DNA. TRBV21-1 is a pseudogene locus. This CDR3 contains 15 residues.

This clonotype occurred a few times. The V call is TRBV5-1, the J call TRBJ2-1; D is unresolved. V lost 1 base and J 4 bases, leaving 18 bases between the germline ends. The CDR3 sequence is 17 residues long. Germline V gene sequence: CDR1 SGHRS, CDR2 YFSETQ. The CDR3 region has the DNA TGCGCCAGCAGCTTGTCATCGTCCTGGCCGGAATACAATGAGCAGTTCTTC. This translates into CASSLSSSWPEYNEQFF.

The sample holds many counts of this clonotype. This chain uses TRBV10-3 with TRBJ2-5; no clear D gene. The CDR3 spans 14 residues. The germline V gene encodes CDR1 ENHRY and CDR2 SYGVKD. Trimming took off 0 bases at V and 9 bases at J, with 14 bases between the two ends. The CDR3 loop reads CAISESMVKGSQYF. The CDR3 DNA is TGTGCCATCAGTGAGTCGATGGTCAAAGGATCCCAGTACTTC.

This clonotype was picked up a small number of times. The chain is built from TRBV6-5 and TRBJ2-1; TRBD2 aligns across 9 bases. Germline CDR1 and CDR2: MNHEY and SVGAGI. The CDR3 runs to 16 residues. V shed 0 bases, J shed 9 bases, and the junction held 9 bases outside the gene matches. The CDR3, as DNA: TGTGCCAGCAGTTACTCGATCAGGGGACTAGCAAGTGAGCAGTTCTTC. Translation gives CASSYSIRGLASEQFF.

This CDR3 is CASSLGISYNEQFF. The DNA of the CDR3 is TGCGCCAGCAGCTTGGGGATCTCCTACAATGAGCAGTTCTTC. The chain uses TRBV5-1 and TRBJ2-1; D is undetermined. CDR3 length equals 14 residues. With 0 bases removed from V and 0 bases from J, the gap between germline ends came to 4 bases. Germline V gene data show CDR1 as SGHRS and CDR2 as YFSETQ.

This clonotype was detected a few times. The rearrangement links TRBV6-2 or TRBV6-3 to TRBJ2-1; D gene unclear. This CDR3 has 12 amino acids. Per the germline V gene, CDR1 is MNHEY and CDR2 is SVGEGT. Trimming took 6 bases from V and 10 from J, leaving 13 bases between them. CDR3 bases: TGTGCCAGCAGCACGTTGCTTGGGGAGCAGTTCTTC. Its protein is CASSTLLGEQFF.

In its sample, this clonotype was seen a few times. The rearrangement joins TRBV3-1 to TRBJ1-6; no clear D. The CDR3 runs 15 residues. The germline V gene encodes CDR1 LGHDT and CDR2 YNNKEL (reference sequence). V lost 6 bases and J lost 5, with 14 bases in between. The CDR3 bases are TGTGCCAGCAGTCCGGTGATGGGGAATAATTCACCCCTCCACTTT. This gives the protein CASSPVMGNNSPLHF.